Listed below are T cell receptor beta chains from one sample, sequenced in a study of neurological immune-mediated disorders. TCRdb re-called the 5' RACE reads with MiXCR, one entry per CDR3 protein. The sample lists around 90,000 distinct CDR3 sequences; about 12% were seen once. Sequenced: PBMCs. These receptors came from a female donor with HTLV-1-associated myelopathy (HAM/TSP). Both conserved end residues are part of each CDR3. Fields, in order: CDR3 protein, V gene.

cdr3_aa: CASIKLAGALDTQYF; v_call: TRBV6-2/TRBV6-3
cdr3_aa: CASSGTGQEYEQYF; v_call: TRBV25-1
cdr3_aa: CAIGQGYEQYF; v_call: TRBV10-3
cdr3_aa: CASSVGTSGVTDTQYF; v_call: TRBV9
cdr3_aa: CASSVDTVPSYEQYF; v_call: TRBV9
cdr3_aa: CASSGSTPRGSNSPLHF; v_call: TRBV9
cdr3_aa: CSAKVWDRQYF; v_call: TRBV20-1
cdr3_aa: CASSLETGGVQQYF; v_call: TRBV5-1
cdr3_aa: CASSARSWNTGELFF; v_call: TRBV27
cdr3_aa: CASSLGGINTGELFF; v_call: TRBV5-1
cdr3_aa: CASSITGANYGYTF; v_call: TRBV12-3/TRBV12-4
cdr3_aa: CASSVDGGTYEQYF; v_call: TRBV9
cdr3_aa: CASSPRGADYIQYF; v_call: TRBV6-6
cdr3_aa: CASSNPGNTEAFF; v_call: TRBV2
cdr3_aa: CSARDKGGAGKGEKLFF; v_call: TRBV20-1
cdr3_aa: CSARVGGVTETQYF; v_call: TRBV20-1
cdr3_aa: CASSPWTGGLTGVQYF; v_call: TRBV5-1
cdr3_aa: CAISEGGGWADTQYF; v_call: TRBV10-3
cdr3_aa: CASSLEGSLSYEQYF; v_call: TRBV7-9
cdr3_aa: CASSVGEIQETQYF; v_call: TRBV9
cdr3_aa: CASSVVSSPAGGELFF; v_call: TRBV9
cdr3_aa: CASSPPRGVPGNEQFF; v_call: TRBV28
cdr3_aa: CAISATSGESTDTQYF; v_call: TRBV10-3
cdr3_aa: CASSTLDSISYEQYF; v_call: TRBV5-1
cdr3_aa: CSAPNPFASGELFF; v_call: TRBV29-1
cdr3_aa: CAISVTGAREQFF; v_call: TRBV10-3
cdr3_aa: CASSTHTSGWADTQYF; v_call: TRBV28
cdr3_aa: CASSLGDRVETQYF; v_call: TRBV5-5
cdr3_aa: CASSQVQGTKNIQYF; v_call: TRBV5-5
cdr3_aa: CASSLFLAGVDTQYF; v_call: TRBV28
cdr3_aa: CASSQGQPYEQYF; v_call: TRBV4-1
cdr3_aa: CASSSPGNTGELFF; v_call: TRBV5-5
cdr3_aa: CATSDFAGASTDTQYF; v_call: TRBV24-1
cdr3_aa: CASSLETSDSPLHF; v_call: TRBV2
cdr3_aa: CASSSLGEETQYF; v_call: TRBV7-2
cdr3_aa: CASTPGQGYEQYF; v_call: TRBV5-1
cdr3_aa: CASSPLEGRGLTSTDTQYF; v_call: TRBV28
cdr3_aa: CASSEYIPGTGFLRSNQPQHF; v_call: TRBV25-1
cdr3_aa: CASSSWGSYNEQFF; v_call: TRBV5-6
cdr3_aa: CASSLQPQPNTEAFF; v_call: TRBV5-1
cdr3_aa: CASSPNLGGTEAFF; v_call: TRBV5-1
cdr3_aa: CASRAAGTTEDTQYF; v_call: TRBV27
cdr3_aa: CASTAQQGIGYNEQFF; v_call: TRBV12-3/TRBV12-4
cdr3_aa: CASSSQGAGAYNEQFF; v_call: TRBV5-1
cdr3_aa: CASSLAGGGTGELFF; v_call: TRBV12-3/TRBV12-4
cdr3_aa: CSAPGQGFSYEQYF; v_call: TRBV20-1
cdr3_aa: CASSLESEAFF; v_call: TRBV5-1
cdr3_aa: CASSLTERKDTQYF; v_call: TRBV5-8
cdr3_aa: CASIGHGTEAFF; v_call: TRBV5-1
cdr3_aa: CASSQGQGRLYEQYF; v_call: TRBV7-3
cdr3_aa: CASGLQVKEQFF; v_call: TRBV2
cdr3_aa: CASSSRLGGNEQYF; v_call: TRBV7-8
cdr3_aa: CASSLIPPGASGNTIYF; v_call: TRBV5-1
cdr3_aa: CASGSGSSYEQYF; v_call: TRBV28
cdr3_aa: CASSSSPAGSYNEQFF; v_call: TRBV5-1
cdr3_aa: CASSLDRGAEETQYF; v_call: TRBV5-1